The 23 T cell receptor beta chains reported below all come from one sample, sequenced in a study of T cell clonality in common variable immunodeficiency. Using immunoSEQ multiplex PCR, the repertoire was profiled, and TCRdb retains in-frame clones only, with some absent. The sample has tens of thousands of clones, none seen only once. Material for sequencing was peripheral blood mononuclear cells. The receptors were sampled from a person aged 18 to 75 in good health.

This clone was counted many times. Read coverage stops 3 residues before the CDR3 terminus; the germline J gene supplies the remainder. This sequence joins TRBV2 and TRBJ2-3, with a possible D match to TRBD2 (6 bases). CDR3 length equals 16 residues. V was shortened by 2 bases and J by 2 bases, with 14 bases between the two germline ends. Germline V gives CDR1 SNHLY, CDR2 FYNNEI. CDR3 sequence reads: CASSERSGSYTDTQYF. The DNA read from the CDR3 is TGTGCCAGCAGTGAACGTAGCGGTTCCTACACAGATACG.

In this sample, this clone turned up many times. Read data end 3 residues before the CDR3 end; the end is taken from the germline J gene. The chain employs TRBV7-9 and TRBJ2-1, with D unclear. The CDR3 loop spans 11 amino acids. Germline CDR1 is SEHNR and CDR2 is FQNEAQ (reference sequence). The ends were cut back, 5 bases at V and 5 bases at J, with 4 bases in the middle. CDR3: CASSVNNEQFF. The sequenced part of the CDR3 DNA is TGTGCCAGCAGCGTTAACAATGAG.

This clone has ten or more counts. Read sequence stops 3 residues before the CDR3 end, and the germline J gene provides the missing end. This sequence joins TRBV5-1 and TRBJ1-1; 7 bases match TRBD1. The germline V gene encodes CDR1 SGHRS and CDR2 YFSETQ. The CDR3 runs 16 residues. Losses at the gene ends were 4 bases for V and 0 bases for J; bases not matched to a gene: 9. CDR3 bases read: TGCGCCAGCAGCCGCGGGACAGCCAACCTGAACACTGAA. Protein sequence: CASSRGTANLNTE. The CDR3 in its entirety is CASSRGTANLNTEAFF.

The table lists this clone with many counts. The sequenced fragment ends 3 residues before the CDR3 boundary, so the rest is inferred from the germline J gene. This sequence joins TRBV12-3 or TRBV12-4 and TRBJ2-7; D not certain. V lost 2 bases to trimming and J lost 3 bases, with 8 bases between them. The CDR3 is made up of 13 amino acids. CDR3 residues: CASSLKQYYEQYF. Incomplete CDR3 DNA: TGTGCCAGCAGTTTAAAACAGTACTACGAG.

This clone showed up many times. From the germline J gene comes the end of the CDR3, since the read stops 3 residues before it. The rearrangement joins TRBV2 to TRBJ1-1; D perhaps matches TRBD1 (5 bases). This CDR3 region has 11 residues. Germline V gene data show CDR1 as SNHLY and CDR2 as FYNNEI. V gave up 10 bases and J gave up 5 bases, with 11 bases separating them. Partial CDR3 DNA: TGTGCCAAACGGGGGGGGACTGAA. Its translation is CAKRGGTE. The whole CDR3 region reads CAKRGGTEAFF.

About this clone: Read sequence stops 3 residues before the CDR3 end, and the germline J gene provides the missing end. J is TRBJ2-1 and V is TRBV7-6; 10 nucleotides align to TRBD2. V shed 5 bases, J shed 7 bases, and the junction held 14 bases outside the gene matches. CDR1 is SGHVS and CDR2 is FNYEAQ in the germline V gene. CDR3 size: 17 residues. The CDR3 spells CASSPRLSLAGTNEQFF. The sequenced part of the CDR3 DNA is TGTGCCAGCAGCCCCCGTTTGTCACTAGCGGGAACAAATGAG.

In this sample, this clone turned up many times. The covered CDR3 bases are TGTGCCAGCAGCCAGGGGACAGGTTCGTCCTACGAG. It encodes CASSQGTGSSYE. The whole CDR3 is CASSQGTGSSYEQYF. The rearrangement joins TRBV5-4 to TRBJ2-7; 8 bases match TRBD1. With the read ending 3 residues before the CDR3 end, the germline J gene is used to fill in that end. The V gene's germline CDR1 is SGHNT and CDR2 YYREEE (reference sequence). V dropped 4 bases and J dropped 1; count of bases not matched to a gene: 7. The CDR3 loop spans 15 amino acids.

This clone was observed at least ten times. The sequence runs out 3 residues before the end of the CDR3; the remainder is reconstructed from the germline J gene. V and J are TRBV7-9 and TRBJ2-5; D unresolved. There are 12 residues in the CDR3. Germline CDR1 and CDR2: SEHNR and FQNEAQ (reference sequence). V gave up 3 bases and J gave up 5 bases, with 7 bases separating them. CDR3: CASSFSQETQYF. The CDR3 bases that were read are TGTGCCAGCAGCTTTTCCCAGGAGACC.

This clone was detected many times. At one end the junction does not follow the germline gene, possibly because of a read error. The CDR3 extends 3 residues past the end of the read, so its final part is completed from the germline J gene. The chain joins TRBV4-1 to TRBJ2-1, with TRBD2 identical over 7 bases. This CDR3 is built from 15 residues. Germline V lookup: CDR1 MGHRA, CDR2 YSYEKL. The sequenced part of the CDR3 DNA is TGCACCAGCAGCCAAGAGCGGGACTTAAACAATGAG. This encodes CTSSQERDLNNE. The whole CDR3 sequence is CTSSQERDLNNEQFF.

This clone was found many times. The CDR3 protein is CASSLERGRYANTIYF. Incomplete CDR3 DNA: TGTGCCAGCAGCTTAGAGAGGGGTCGTTATGCAAACACC. The chain uses TRBV7-8 and TRBJ1-3; a possible D gene is TRBD1 (5 bases). The read gets to within 3 residues of the CDR3 end, and the germline J gene fills in the rest. CDR3 size: 16 residues. The germline gives CDR1 SGHVS, CDR2 FQNEAQ. Between the trimmed V and J ends, which lost 1 base and 6 bases, there was a span of 16 bases.

This clone was seen at least ten times. The missing CDR3 end, 3 residues past where the read stops, is filled in from the germline J gene. The chain uses TRBV30 and TRBJ1-1; TRBD1 aligns across 7 bases. The V gene's germline CDR1 is GTSNPN and CDR2 SVGIG (reference sequence). J lost 7 bases, V lost 4 bases, and 9 bases had no gene match. This CDR3 comprises 13 residues. The CDR3 region is CAWKGTVRVEAFF. The part of the CDR3 DNA that was read is TGTGCCTGGAAGGGGACAGTTCGGGTTGAA. The full variable domain, completed using reference TRBV30 and TRBJ1-1, is SQTIHQWPATLVQPVGSPLSLECTVEGTSNPNLYWYRQAAGRGLQLLFYSVGIGQISSEVPQNLSASRPQDRQFILSSKKLLLSDSGFYLCAWKGTVRVEAFFGQGTRLTVV.

This clone was recorded at least ten times. The read terminates 3 residues before the CDR3 end, so the remaining end is supplied by the germline J gene. The J gene is TRBJ2-7, the V gene TRBV2, with a tentative D call TRBD1 (6 bases). Germline CDR1 and CDR2: SNHLY and FYNNEI. Trimming removed 8 bases from V and 2 bases from J, with 13 bases in between. The CDR3 runs 13 residues. The covered CDR3 bases are TGTGCCAGCTTGGTTGAGGGGGCCTACGAG. Protein: CASLVEGAYE. The whole CDR3 protein reads CASLVEGAYEQYF.

The table lists this clone with many counts. The sequenced fragment ends 3 residues before the CDR3 boundary, so the rest is inferred from the germline J gene. This rearrangement joins TRBV4-1 to TRBJ2-2; a weak D match, TRBD2 (5 bases). The CDR3 consists of 15 residues. The ends were cut back, 1 base at V and 4 bases at J, with 10 bases in the middle. CDR1 MGHRA and CDR2 YSYEKL come from the germline V gene. The part of the CDR3 DNA that was read is TGCGCCAGCAGCCAAGCTAAGGACTCCACCGGGGAG. Translated: CASSQAKDSTGE. The complete CDR3 reads CASSQAKDSTGELFF.

This clone was recorded at least ten times. Coverage ceases 3 residues before the CDR3 finishes, and the germline J gene fills in the end. The chain joins TRBV20-1 to TRBJ1-2; 8 bases are shared with TRBD1. Trimming at V came to 4 bases and at J to 1 base, leaving 11 bases not matched to a gene. The CDR3 consists of 16 residues. CDR1 DFQATT and CDR2 SNEGSKA come from the germline V gene (reference sequence). The CDR3 loop reads CSAKGGRGPGNYGYTF. The DNA read from the CDR3 is TGCAGTGCTAAAGGTGGCAGGGGGCCGGGTAACTATGGC.

This clone appeared many times. The observed sequence ends 3 residues before the CDR3 terminus, with the missing tail filled in from the germline J gene. V usage is TRBV5-1 and J usage is TRBJ2-2; 8 nucleotides agree with TRBD1. The CDR3 is 17 residues long. The V and J ends lost 4 bases and 0 bases, in that order; junction bases with no gene match: 8. Germline CDR1 is SGHRS and CDR2 is YFSETQ. The CDR3 DNA, read in part, is TGCGCCAGCAGCCCGCCGGGACAGGCCCCGAACACCGGGGAG. Translation: CASSPPGQAPNTGE. The full CDR3 is CASSPPGQAPNTGELFF.

A note on this clone: The read ends 3 residues shy of where the CDR3 ends; the end is completed using the germline J gene. This chain connects TRBV2 to TRBJ2-2, with 9 nucleotides matching TRBD1. The CDR3 loop spans 14 amino acids. Germline loops: CDR1 SNHLY, CDR2 FYNNEI. The sequenced CDR3 bases are TGTGCCAGCAGTGAACGACAGGGGGTTTCACCG. Its translation is CASSERQGVSP. The whole CDR3 protein reads CASSERQGVSPLFF.

At least ten counts were recorded for this clone. The sequence runs out 3 residues before the end of the CDR3; the remainder is reconstructed from the germline J gene. The V and J genes are TRBV19 and TRBJ1-2, with TRBD1 as a possible D gene (6 bases). CDR1 and CDR2 from the germline V gene are LNHDA and SQIVND (reference sequence). Trimming left V 3 bases short and J 0 bases short, with 14 bases between. CDR3 length: 16 amino acids. The CDR3 DNA, read in part, is TGTGCCAGTAGTATCCTACAGGGCACCTCTAACTATGGC. Its protein product is CASSILQGTSNYG. The complete CDR3 reads CASSILQGTSNYGYTF.

The table lists this clone with a few counts. The read ends 3 residues early relative to the CDR3; the germline J gene fills the gap. The chain is built from TRBV6-4 and TRBJ2-7; 7 nucleotides agree with TRBD1. Germline assignment: CDR1 MRHNA and CDR2 SNTAGT. This CDR3 contains 14 residues. After removal of 4 bases from V and 6 bases from J, the junction contained 9 bases not matched to a gene. The CDR3 loop reads CASSATGTSVEQYF. CDR3 DNA, as far as it was read: TGTGCCAGCAGTGCGACAGGGACATCGGTCGAG.

This clone was seen many times. The read ends 3 residues shy of where the CDR3 ends; the end is completed using the germline J gene. This chain uses TRBV19 with TRBJ1-1, with D tentatively TRBD1 (6 bases). The germline V and J ends were trimmed by 7 bases and 5 bases, with 17 bases remaining between them. Germline CDR1 is LNHDA and CDR2 is SQIVND (reference sequence). This CDR3 is 14 amino acids long. The CDR3 DNA, read in part, is TGTGCCAGTACCCCTCGGACAGTGTTAACTGAA. Translation gives CASTPRTVLTE. The CDR3 as a whole reads CASTPRTVLTEAFF.

This clone was seen at least ten times. The CDR3 end falls 3 residues outside the read, so it is completed with the germline J gene. The chain has TRBV18 and TRBJ2-6, with 9 bases aligning to TRBD1. J gave up 3 bases and V 1 base, and 7 bases lay outside the gene matches. Germline-derived CDR1 and CDR2 are KGHSH and LQKENI. The CDR3 has 18 residues. The CDR3 is CASSPLSDRGFGANVLTF. The CDR3 bases that were read are TGTGCCAGCTCACCACTATCCGACAGGGGGTTTGGGGCCAACGTC.

Many counts were recorded for this clone. The read falls 3 residues short of the CDR3 end, and the missing part is taken from the germline J gene. This chain uses TRBV6-2 or TRBV6-3 with TRBJ1-1; D uncertain. V shed 6 bases and J shed 5 bases, with 13 bases lying between them. CDR3 length equals 13 residues. Germline V lookup: CDR1 MNHEY, CDR2 SVGEGT. This CDR3 reads CASRGGVKTEAFF. The sequenced part of the CDR3 DNA is TGTGCCAGCAGAGGCGGGGTTAAAACTGAA.

This clone was counted at least ten times. The read gets to within 3 residues of the CDR3 end, and the germline J gene fills in the rest. This chain connects TRBV20-1 to TRBJ2-1, with 11 bases matching TRBD2. The CDR3 runs 14 residues. The germline V gene has CDR1 DFQATT and CDR2 SNEGSKA (reference sequence). The junction had 8 bases not matched to a gene; V was cut back by 6 bases and J by 7 bases. The sequenced part of the CDR3 DNA is TGCAGTGCCATAGCGGGGGGGAGTTTTAATGAG. It codes for CSAIAGGSFNE. The entire CDR3 is CSAIAGGSFNEQFF.

This clone was detected ten times or more. The read stops 3 residues short of the end of the CDR3; the missing end is completed from the germline J gene. The rearrangement uses TRBV5-1 and TRBJ2-1; 10 positions agree with TRBD1. Trimming took 4 bases from V and 7 from J; bases not matched to a gene: 8. The germline gives CDR1 SGHRS, CDR2 YFSETQ. This CDR3 has 15 residues. The sequenced CDR3 bases are TGCGCCAGCAGCAGGGTCGGGACAGGGGTGAATGAG. Protein product: CASSRVGTGVNE. Given in full, the CDR3 is CASSRVGTGVNEQFF.